This T cell receptor beta chain appears in the sequencing data of a study of monozygotic twins with inflammatory bowel disease. This CDR3 is 14 amino acids long. Germline CDR1 and CDR2: SQVTM and ANQGSEA. The study, taken as a whole, reports: Repertoire likeness was no different across concordant and discordant twins, perhaps owing to restricted power.

Template switching incorporated UMIs with a 6-nucleotide sample barcode. TCRdb reworked the 5' RACE reads into one entry per CDR3 protein, no DNA. The specimen's table records about 170,000 distinct CDR3 sequences. Concerning this clonotype: Antigen unknown.

Donors each contributed one blood sample measuring under 3 ml. This sequence joins TRBV29-1 and TRBJ2-1; no DNA is available, so the TRBD1 call from TCRdb remains unchecked. Sequenced material: blood. The clonotype comes from a human donor with ulcerative colitis or Crohn's disease, or a healthy co-twin of an affected twin (not recorded which). The CDR3 sequence: CSSYTPGPNNEQFF.